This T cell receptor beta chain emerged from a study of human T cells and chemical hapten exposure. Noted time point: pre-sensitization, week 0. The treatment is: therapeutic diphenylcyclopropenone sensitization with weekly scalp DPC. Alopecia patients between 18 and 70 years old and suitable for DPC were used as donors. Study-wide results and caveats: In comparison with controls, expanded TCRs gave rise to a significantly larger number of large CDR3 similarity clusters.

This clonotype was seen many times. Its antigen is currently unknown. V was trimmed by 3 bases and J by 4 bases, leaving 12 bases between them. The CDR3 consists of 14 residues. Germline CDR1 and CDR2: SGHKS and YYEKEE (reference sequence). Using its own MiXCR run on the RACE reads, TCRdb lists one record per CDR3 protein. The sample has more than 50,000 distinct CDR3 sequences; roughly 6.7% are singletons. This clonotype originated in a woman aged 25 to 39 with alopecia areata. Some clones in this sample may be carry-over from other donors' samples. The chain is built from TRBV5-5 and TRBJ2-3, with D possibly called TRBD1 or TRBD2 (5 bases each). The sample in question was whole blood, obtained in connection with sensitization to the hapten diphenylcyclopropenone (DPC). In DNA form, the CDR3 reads TGTGCCAGCAGCTCCGGGACGATGCCAGATACGCAGTATTTT. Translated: CASSSGTMPDTQYF.